The 2 T cell receptor beta chains below all came from one sample that was sequenced in a study of blood T cell repertoires in COVID-19. The table came from immunoSEQ multiplex PCR; TCRdb's copy has only in-frame clones and leaves some out. The sample includes tens of thousands of clones, 85% of them seen just once. Sequenced material: peripheral blood. These receptors came from a man in his sixties with active or convalescent COVID-19.

The chain recombines TRBV20-1 with TRBJ2-5, with D uncertain. Trimming pared 7 bases from V and 0 bases from J, leaving 6 bases between. Germline V lookup: CDR1 DFQATT, CDR2 SNEGSKA (reference sequence). The CDR3 totals 11 residues. The CDR3 loop reads CSVGYQETQYF. The CDR3 region has the DNA TGCAGTGTCGGGTACCAAGAGACCCAGTACTTC.

This chain connects TRBV19 to TRBJ2-2, with TRBD1 as a possible D gene (5 bases). Trimming cost V 3 bases and J 6 bases, with 17 bases left between them. The CDR3 covers 16 residues. Looked up from germline, CDR1 is LNHDA and CDR2 is SQIVND (reference sequence). In DNA, the CDR3 is TGTGCCAGTAGTATCCCAGGGTTCCCCGGAGCCGGGGAGCTGTTTTTT. The encoded protein is CASSIPGFPGAGELFF.